What follows are 26 T cell receptor beta chains derived from one specimen sequenced in a study of shared clonotypes between healthy human individuals. Sequencing was performed with immunoSEQ multiplex PCR; in TCRdb, only in-frame clones are kept and a portion is missing. The table shows millions of clones, with around 94% occurring only once. Sequencing used naive CD4+ T cells sorted from blood. Subset given: CD45RA+ positively selected. The receptors originated from a man aged 18 to 30 in good health.

Only a few counts were recorded for this clone. The junction shows a germline mismatch at one end, possibly a read error. This chain connects TRBV7-7 to TRBJ2-5; no clear D gene. The germline V gene has CDR1 SSHAT and CDR2 FNYEAQ (reference sequence). This CDR3 is 12 amino acids long. Here the CDR3 reads CASSSSMETQYF. The CDR3, as DNA: TGTGCTAGCAGCTCGTCGATGGAGACCCAGTACTTC.

J is TRBJ2-2 and V is TRBV7-9; 8 bases match TRBD1. This CDR3 region has 17 residues. Germline loops: CDR1 SEHNR, CDR2 FQNEAQ (reference sequence). Trimming removed 3 bases from V and 1 base from J; junction bases left unmatched: 7. The CDR3 nucleotides are TGTGCCAGCAGCTTGGGTACCGGGACAGGGAACACCGGGGAGCTGTTTTTT. Protein product: CASSLGTGTGNTGELFF.

This clone was observed once. This chain connects TRBV2 to TRBJ2-7; 7 bases agree with TRBD1. V shed 6 bases, J shed 2 bases, and the junction held 10 bases outside the gene matches. In germline, CDR1 is SNHLY, CDR2 FYNNEI. The CDR3 has 15 residues. For the CDR3, the DNA is TGTGCCAGCAGATTAGAACAGGGGCCAGCCTACGAGCAGTACTTC. Protein product: CASRLEQGPAYEQYF.

The chain links TRBV28 to TRBJ1-6; D is uncertain. From germline, CDR1 is MDHEN and CDR2 SYDVKM. Trimming cost V 6 bases and J 5 bases, with 11 bases left between them. This CDR3 is 14 amino acids long. CDR3 loop: CASREGRDNSPLHF. CDR3 sequence (DNA): TGTGCCAGCAGGGAAGGACGTGATAATTCACCCCTCCACTTT.

This rearrangement joins TRBV7-9 to TRBJ2-5, with D perhaps TRBD2 (5 bases). Germline V gives CDR1 SEHNR, CDR2 FQNEAQ (reference sequence). Trimming removed 2 bases at V and 11 bases at J, with 15 bases between. This CDR3 has 13 amino acids. The CDR3 loop reads CASSLREAVEQYF. DNA for the CDR3: TGTGCCAGCAGCTTAAGGGAAGCGGTAGAGCAGTACTTC.

The gene calls are TRBV19 and TRBJ2-4, with 9 bases matching TRBD1. The CDR3 spans 19 residues. After removal of 0 bases from V and 0 bases from J, the junction contained 9 bases not matched to a gene. CDR1 LNHDA and CDR2 SQIVND come from the germline V gene (reference sequence). This chain's CDR3 is CASSIDSTGGQLAKNIQYF. DNA of the CDR3: TGTGCCAGTAGTATAGATTCGACAGGGGGGCAACTAGCCAAAAACATTCAGTACTTC.

In DNA form, the CDR3 reads TGTGCCAGCAGCTTACTAGCCTCCTCAACCGGGGAGCTGTTTTTT. It codes for CASSLLASSTGELFF. The rearrangement links TRBV7-2 to TRBJ2-2, with a possible D match to TRBD2 (5 bases). Germline V gene data show CDR1 as SGHTA and CDR2 as FQGNSA. Trimming removed 2 bases at V and 5 bases at J, with 12 bases between. The CDR3 runs 15 residues.

The chain is built from TRBV5-5 and TRBJ2-7; a possible D gene is TRBD1 (6 bases). V was pared by 0 bases and J by 3 bases, with 13 bases between. CDR3 length: 15 amino acids. CDR1 SGHKS and CDR2 YYEKEE come from the germline V gene (reference sequence). Here the CDR3 DNA reads TGTGCCAGCAGCTTGGCCCCGGGACAAATCTACGAGCAGTACTTC. Encoded protein: CASSLAPGQIYEQYF.

This clone was seen more than once but under ten times. The chain combines TRBV2 with TRBJ1-1; D is undetermined. This CDR3 spans 14 amino acids. Trimming stripped 3 bases from V and 0 bases from J, with 8 bases between. The germline V gene encodes CDR1 SNHLY and CDR2 FYNNEI. The CDR3 sequence: CASSDDALNTEAFF. CDR3 coding DNA: TGTGCCAGCAGTGACGACGCCTTGAACACTGAAGCTTTCTTT.

This clone was recorded once. The chain combines TRBV4-1 with TRBJ2-4, with TRBD2 identical over 10 bases. V lost 0 bases and J lost 9; bases outside the gene matches: 5. Germline loops: CDR1 MGHRA, CDR2 YSYEKL. CDR3 length equals 15 residues. The CDR3 sequence: CASSQDPSGSGIQYF. CDR3 in DNA: TGCGCCAGCAGCCAAGATCCTAGCGGGAGCGGCATTCAGTACTTC.

The V and J genes are TRBV30 and TRBJ2-7; 7 bases are a match to TRBD1. This CDR3 is built from 13 residues. Germline V CDR1 and CDR2: GTSNPN, SVGIG (reference sequence). The ends lost 7 bases at V and 6 bases at J; junction bases unmatched: 12. The CDR3 bases are TGTGCCTCTACCGGGACAGAGGGGAGCGAGCAGTACTTC. Its translation is CASTGTEGSEQYF.

This clone was seen a single time. The chain uses TRBV5-1 and TRBJ1-4; D is undetermined. V was cut by 0 bases and J by 8 bases, with 8 bases left in between. The CDR3 contains 13 residues. Germline values: CDR1 SGHRS, CDR2 YFSETQ. The chain's CDR3 is CASSLDPGEKLFF. Here the CDR3 DNA reads TGCGCCAGCAGCTTGGACCCGGGGGAAAAACTGTTTTTT.

CDR3 sequence reads: CAWRDRGVGTDTQYF. The CDR3, as DNA: TGTGCCTGGAGAGACAGGGGAGTGGGCACAGATACGCAGTATTTT. This chain uses TRBV30 with TRBJ2-3, with 8 bases that match TRBD1. The length of the CDR3 is 15 residues. Germline trimming cut 3 bases from V and 1 base from J; bases unmatched to any gene: 6. The germline CDR1 and CDR2 sequences are GTSNPN and SVGIG (reference sequence).

Notes on this clone: The identical CDR3 is also encoded by other nucleotide sequences in the sample. The V call is TRBV11-2, the J call TRBJ2-3; 8 positions agree with TRBD2. Trimming at V came to 1 base and at J to 1 base, leaving 4 bases not matched to a gene. Germline V CDR1 and CDR2: SGHAT, FQNNGV. The CDR3 extends over 16 amino acids. The CDR3 loop reads CASSLVRGGGTDTQYF. DNA for the CDR3: TGTGCCAGCAGCTTAGTACGGGGGGGCGGCACAGATACGCAGTATTTT.

The chain joins TRBV28 to TRBJ1-2; 9 bases are shared with TRBD1. This CDR3 is built from 12 residues. Germline V gives CDR1 MDHEN, CDR2 SYDVKM. V dropped 10 bases and J dropped 4; count of bases not matched to a gene: 4. The CDR3 is CATRGQGYGYTF. CDR3 bases: TGTGCCACCAGGGGACAGGGCTATGGCTACACCTTC.

This clone was seen once. This chain connects TRBV7-8 to TRBJ2-7; unclear D gene. The CDR3 runs to 15 residues. Trimming cost V 3 bases and J 2 bases, with 14 bases left between them. Germline lookup yields CDR1 SGHVS and CDR2 FQNEAQ. Here the CDR3 reads CASSFAAGTTYEQYF. CDR3 nucleotides: TGTGCCAGCAGCTTCGCCGCCGGTACGACCTACGAGCAGTACTTC.

The table lists this clone with a count of one. This chain joins TRBV28 and TRBJ1-6, with 7 bases lining up with TRBD1. CDR1 is MDHEN, CDR2 SYDVKM, per germline. Trimming removed 5 bases from V and 9 bases from J; junction bases left unmatched: 13. CDR3 length equals 16 residues. For the CDR3, the DNA is TGTGCCAGCAGTACTGACCTAGGACAGGCTGGTTCACCCCTCCACTTT. This translates into CASSTDLGQAGSPLHF.

The chain couples TRBV4-3 to TRBJ1-4, with D maybe TRBD1 (5 bases). There are 18 residues in the CDR3. Germline V CDR1 and CDR2: LGHNA, YSLEER. The V gene lost 0 bases and the J gene lost 0 bases, with 14 bases spanning the gap. For the CDR3, the DNA is TGCGCCAGCAGCCAAGAGGTGGTTAGGGGTACAACTAATGAAAAACTGTTTTTT. Its protein product is CASSQEVVRGTTNEKLFF.

V and J are TRBV5-1 and TRBJ2-1; TRBD2 might be the D (5 bases). The CDR3 extends over 14 amino acids. The germline gives CDR1 SGHRS, CDR2 YFSETQ. V was cut by 2 bases and J by 9 bases, with 15 bases left in between. This CDR3 reads CASSLGSPAGEQFF. The DNA of the CDR3 is TGCGCCAGCAGCTTAGGGAGTCCCGCCGGTGAGCAGTTCTTC.

The rearrangement links TRBV30 to TRBJ1-4; D is possibly TRBD1 (5 bases). Germline assignment: CDR1 GTSNPN and CDR2 SVGIG (reference sequence). V lost 0 bases to trimming and J lost 5 bases, with 10 bases between them. The length of the CDR3 is 14 residues. The CDR3, as DNA: TGTGCCTGGAGTGTAAAGGGACGCAATGAAAAACTGTTTTTT. It codes for CAWSVKGRNEKLFF.

This clone appeared once. J is TRBJ1-6 and V is TRBV5-1, with TRBD1 as a possible D gene (6 bases). Germline CDR1 SGHRS, CDR2 YFSETQ. CDR3 length: 14 amino acids. Trimming took off 0 bases at V and 7 bases at J, with 8 bases between the two ends. Here the CDR3 reads CASSLATGNSPLHF. The CDR3 coding sequence is TGCGCCAGCAGCTTGGCTACAGGGAATTCACCCCTCCACTTT.

The chain joins TRBV18 to TRBJ2-1, with 10 bases fitting TRBD2. Germline V gene lookup returns CDR1 KGHSH and CDR2 LQKENI. The CDR3 contains 15 residues. Trimming at V came to 1 base and at J to 7 bases, leaving 4 bases not matched to a gene. CDR3 amino acids: CASSPQRGGTNEQFF. The CDR3 DNA sequence: TGTGCCAGCTCACCACAGCGGGGGGGCACGAATGAGCAGTTCTTC.

This chain connects TRBV2 to TRBJ2-2; unclear D gene. CDR1 and CDR2 (germline): SNHLY, FYNNEI. CDR3 length: 13 residues. V was clipped by 6 bases and J by 1 base, with 6 bases between them. Here the CDR3 reads CASRLLNTGELFF. CDR3 bases: TGTGCCAGCAGACTATTGAACACCGGGGAGCTGTTTTTT.

V and J are TRBV7-2 and TRBJ2-5; 10 nucleotides match TRBD2. The CDR3 extends over 15 amino acids. V was pared by 5 bases and J by 1 base, with 4 bases of the junction left unmatched. Germline assignment: CDR1 SGHTA and CDR2 FQGNSA. For the CDR3, the DNA is TGTGCCAGCAGCACCCGACTAGCGGGCCAAGAGACCCAGTACTTC. It yields the protein CASSTRLAGQETQYF.

The CDR3: CASSPPGIPYEQYF. CDR3 nucleotides: TGTGCCAGCTCACCACCAGGGATACCCTACGAGCAGTACTTC. The chain recombines TRBV18 with TRBJ2-7; no firm D call. Trimming cost V 0 bases and J 2 bases, with 8 bases left between them. The germline gives CDR1 KGHSH, CDR2 LQKENI. The CDR3 consists of 14 residues.

The CDR3, as DNA: TGTGCCAGTAGTTGGGGCAAGGGCCCCTACAATGAGCAGTTCTTC. It translates to CASSWGKGPYNEQFF. The chain links TRBV19 to TRBJ2-1; TRBD1 might be the D (5 bases). This CDR3 has 15 amino acids. CDR1 and CDR2 from the germline V gene are LNHDA and SQIVND (reference sequence). Trimming pared 5 bases from V and 2 bases from J, leaving 13 bases between.